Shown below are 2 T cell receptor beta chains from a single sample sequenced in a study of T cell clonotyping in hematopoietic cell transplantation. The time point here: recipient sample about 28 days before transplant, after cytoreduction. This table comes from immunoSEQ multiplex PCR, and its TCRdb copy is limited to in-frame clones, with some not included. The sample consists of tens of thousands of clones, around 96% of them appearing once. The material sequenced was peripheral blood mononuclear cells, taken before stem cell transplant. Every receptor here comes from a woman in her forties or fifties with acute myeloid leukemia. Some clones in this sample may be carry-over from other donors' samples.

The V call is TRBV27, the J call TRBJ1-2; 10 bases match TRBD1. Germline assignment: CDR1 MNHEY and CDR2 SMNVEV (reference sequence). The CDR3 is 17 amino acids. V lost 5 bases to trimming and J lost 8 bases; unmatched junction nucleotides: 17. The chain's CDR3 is CASSPTGQGLRTFGYTF. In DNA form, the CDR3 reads TGTGCCAGCAGTCCCACGGGACAGGGGTTGAGAACCTTCGGCTACACCTTC.

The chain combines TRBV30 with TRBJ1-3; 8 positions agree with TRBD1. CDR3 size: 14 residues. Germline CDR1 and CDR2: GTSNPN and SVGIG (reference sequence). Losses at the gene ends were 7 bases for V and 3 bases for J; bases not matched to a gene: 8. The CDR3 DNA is TGTGCCTTAGGACAGGGTGGATTTGGAAACACCATATATTTT. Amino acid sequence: CALGQGGFGNTIYF.